A selection of T cell receptor beta chains follows, all from one sample in a study of blood T cells in healthy people across ages. TCRdb re-analysed the 5' RACE reads in MiXCR, keeping a single row per CDR3 protein. The data show 1.5 million to 2 million distinct CDR3 sequences, under 30% seen once. Material: blood. The receptors were gathered from a woman under 40 in good health. CDR3s include the opening cysteine and the closing phenylalanine or tryptophan. Fields, in order: J gene, D gene, V gene, clone size, CDR3 DNA, CDR3 protein. D genes are given only for firm matches. Clone sizes are given selectively: once, few, many, or a class where the clone is expanded.

>TRBJ2-1|-|TRBV7-2|many
TGTGCCAGCAGCTCCCTCGAAACTCAGTTCTTC
CASSSLETQFF
>TRBJ2-1|TRBD1|TRBV29-1|many
TGCAGCGTTGGGGGACAGGGAGGTTGGGAGCAGTTCTTC
CSVGGQGGWEQFF
>TRBJ2-4|-|TRBV20-1|-
TGCAGTGCCATACAGGGAACCTACGAGCATTACTTC
CSAIQGTYEHYF
>TRBJ1-1|TRBD1|TRBV5-1|-
TGCGCCAGCAGCACCGGACAGGGAGCCACTGAAGCTTTCTTT
CASSTGQGATEAFF
>TRBJ2-7|-|TRBV6-6|many
TGTGCCACCCACAACCAAGGATACGAGCAGTACTTC
CATHNQGYEQYF
>TRBJ1-2|-|TRBV13|-
TGTGCCAGCAGTTGGGATACCCCATCCTATGGCTACACCTTC
CASSWDTPSYGYTF
>TRBJ2-7|-|TRBV3-1|many
TGTGCCAGCAGCCAAGGCCCCCTGCGGACAAACTCCGAGCAGTACTTC
CASSQGPLRTNSEQYF
>TRBJ2-3|-|TRBV12-3/TRBV12-4|-
TGTGCCAGCAGCCCTTCCCGAGTGGCGCAGTATTTT
CASSPSRVAQYF
>TRBJ2-7|-|TRBV24-1|-
TGTGCCACCAGTGATGGGACGTCCTACGAGCAGTACTTC
CATSDGTSYEQYF
>TRBJ2-3|TRBD2|TRBV10-3|few
TGTGCCATCAGGCAATTAGCGGGACCCCGCACAGATACGCAGTATTTT
CAIRQLAGPRTDTQYF
>TRBJ1-5|-|TRBV7-6|few
TGTGCCAGCGGACCAACTGGAGTCAGCAGCGAAATTACCAATCAGCCCCAGCATTTT
CASGPTGVSSEITNQPQHF
>TRBJ2-7|-|TRBV5-1|-
TGCGCCAGCAGCCCGGACAGTGAAGGCGAGCAGTACTTC
CASSPDSEGEQYF
>TRBJ1-2|TRBD1|TRBV6-5|few
TGTGCCAGCAGTTGGGACAGAAATGGCTACACCTTC
CASSWDRNGYTF
>TRBJ2-4|-|TRBV5-1|-
TGCGCCAGCAGCTTGGAGGGGGGCACGGCCATTCAGTACTTC
CASSLEGGTAIQYF
>TRBJ2-3|-|TRBV5-4|-
TGTGCCAGCAGCCCAGCGGGACACCTTAGCACAGATACGCAGTATTTT
CASSPAGHLSTDTQYF